The 27 T cell receptor beta chains given below trace back to one sample, sequenced in a study of shared clonotypes between healthy human individuals. TCRdb's copy holds only in-frame clones and misses some; the assay was immunoSEQ multiplex PCR. The sample records some 1 million clones, around 76% being singletons. The sample was memory CD4+ T cells sorted from blood. Subset in this sample: CD45RA-negative fraction. These receptors came from a man younger than 35 in good health.

The chain combines TRBV4-2 with TRBJ1-6, with a possible D match to TRBD1 (5 bases). V gave up 0 bases and J gave up 4 bases, with 7 bases separating them. The length of the CDR3 is 15 residues. Looked up from germline, CDR1 is LGHNA and CDR2 is YNFKEQ. CDR3 in amino acids: CASSQEGPYNSPLHF. The CDR3 nucleotides read TGTGCCAGCAGCCAAGAGGGGCCGTATAATTCACCCCTCCACTTT.

The chain couples TRBV7-9 to TRBJ1-4; D gene unclear. Per germline, CDR1 SEHNR and CDR2 FQNEAQ (reference sequence). The V end was cut by 3 bases, the J end by 0 bases, with 14 bases between. This CDR3 is built from 17 residues. The CDR3 nucleotides read TGTGCCAGCAGCTTCTGGACCGGCGGCTCAACTAATGAAAAACTGTTTTTT. Translation gives CASSFWTGGSTNEKLFF. Looking up the rest from reference TRBV7-9 and TRBJ1-4 gives the full variable domain: DTGVSQNPRHKITKRGQNVTFRCDPISEHNRLYWYRQTLGQGPEFLTYFQNEAQLEKSRLLSDRFSAERPKGSFSTLEIQRTEQGDSAMYLCASSFWTGGSTNEKLFFGSGTQLSVL.

This chain links TRBV4-3 with TRBJ1-2; D is ambiguous. The CDR3 spans 16 residues. Per germline, CDR1 LGHNA and CDR2 YSLEER. V lost 0 bases, J lost 2 bases, and 13 bases lay in between. CDR3 bases: TGCGCCAGCAGCCAAGACAGCTTGACGGCCAACTATGGCTACACCTTC. Amino acids: CASSQDSLTANYGYTF.

This clone has only one observation. The chain joins TRBV5-1 to TRBJ2-2; 8 bases fit TRBD1. This CDR3 has 16 residues. The V gene end was trimmed by 4 bases and the J gene end by 1 base; junction bases not matched to a gene: 6. Germline-derived CDR1 and CDR2 are SGHRS and YFSETQ. The CDR3 DNA follows: TGCGCCAGCAGCGCATCCGGGACAGGGAACACCGGGGAGCTGTTTTTT. Residues: CASSASGTGNTGELFF.

Remarks on this clone: With a far larger clone one base away, a read error is the likely cause. The V call is TRBV7-6, the J call TRBJ1-1, with 11 bases aligning to TRBD1. Germline assignment: CDR1 SGHVS and CDR2 FNYEAQ. V was clipped by 4 bases and J by 4 bases; unmatched bases: 5. The CDR3 consists of 15 residues. CDR3 DNA sequence: TGTGCCAGCAGCTGGCCGGGACAGGGGGTCACTGAAGCTTTCTTT. Its protein product is CASSWPGQGVTEAFF.

The chain recombines TRBV4-3 with TRBJ1-2; D unclear. Germline values: CDR1 LGHNA, CDR2 YSLEER. The germline V and J ends were trimmed by 4 bases and 2 bases, with 8 bases remaining between them. The length of the CDR3 is 13 residues. The chain's CDR3 is CASSRSGNYGYTF. For the CDR3, the DNA is TGCGCCAGCAGCCGTTCAGGCAACTATGGCTACACCTTC.

With respect to this clone: This sample includes further DNA sequences coding for the same CDR3. The chain uses TRBV2 and TRBJ2-7, with a tentative D call TRBD1 (6 bases). CDR1 and CDR2 from the germline V gene are SNHLY and FYNNEI. This CDR3 is built from 13 residues. V gave up 4 bases and J gave up 4 bases, with 11 bases separating them. The DNA of the CDR3 is TGTGCCAGCAGTGTTTTGACAGGATACGAGCAGTACTTC. This encodes CASSVLTGYEQYF.

CDR3 loop: CASNKRASGSADTQYF. The CDR3 nucleotides are TGTGCCAGCAATAAGCGGGCTAGCGGGAGTGCGGATACGCAGTATTTT. The rearrangement uses TRBV19 and TRBJ2-3, with 10 bases identical to TRBD2. Germline V gene data show CDR1 as LNHDA and CDR2 as SQIVND (reference sequence). V gave up 9 bases and J gave up 6 bases; unmatched junction bases: 15. CDR3 size: 16 residues.

The V and J genes are TRBV18 and TRBJ1-6, with D possibly matching TRBD1 (5 bases). Trimming took 3 bases from V and 8 from J, leaving 14 bases between them. Germline V gene lookup returns CDR1 KGHSH and CDR2 LQKENI. CDR3 length equals 15 residues. The CDR3: CASSPQEGLYSPLHF. DNA of the CDR3: TGTGCCAGCTCACCCCAGGAGGGGCTCTATTCACCCCTCCACTTT.

This clone has only a few counts. The chain has TRBV11-2 and TRBJ1-5, with TRBD1 as a possible D gene (5 bases). The germline V gene encodes CDR1 SGHAT and CDR2 FQNNGV. Trimming left V 3 bases short and J 6 bases short, with 12 bases between. The length of the CDR3 is 14 residues. As DNA, the CDR3 is TGTGCCAGCAGCTTCCCAGGGTTTGGTCAGCCCCAGCATTTT. Translated: CASSFPGFGQPQHF.

The chain couples TRBV19 to TRBJ1-6, with D possibly matching TRBD1 (5 bases). Germline CDR1 reads LNHDA; CDR2 reads SQIVND (reference sequence). Trimming took 5 bases from V and 7 from J, leaving 15 bases between them. The CDR3 totals 15 residues. This CDR3 reads CASSVKDGTNSPLHF. The CDR3 DNA sequence: TGTGCCAGTAGTGTCAAGGACGGGACGAATTCACCCCTCCACTTT.

A few counts support this clone. The chain joins TRBV30 to TRBJ1-1; 7 positions agree with TRBD1. Germline V gene lookup returns CDR1 GTSNPN and CDR2 SVGIG (reference sequence). This CDR3 comprises 14 residues. V trimming: 4 bases; J trimming: 8 bases; junction bases outside the gene matches: 13. CDR3 nucleotide sequence: TGTGCCTGGATTGAGGGGGCGCCGGGAGGCGAAGCTTTCTTT. It codes for CAWIEGAPGGEAFF. Full variable domain (remainder filled in from reference TRBV30 and TRBJ1-1): SQTIHQWPATLVQPVGSPLSLECTVEGTSNPNLYWYRQAAGRGLQLLFYSVGIGQISSEVPQNLSASRPQDRQFILSSKKLLLSDSGFYLCAWIEGAPGGEAFFGQGTRLTVV.

This clone occurred many times. The rearrangement joins TRBV6-6 to TRBJ1-6, with 7 bases identical to TRBD1. After removal of 2 bases from V and 10 bases from J, the junction contained 8 bases not matched to a gene. Germline V CDR1 and CDR2: MNHNY, SVGAGI (reference sequence). The CDR3 has 15 residues. The CDR3 loop reads CASSYDQGEWSPLHF. The CDR3 bases are TGTGCCAGCAGTTACGATCAGGGGGAGTGGTCACCCCTCCACTTT.

This sequence joins TRBV6-5 and TRBJ1-5; D unclear. The CDR3 loop spans 11 amino acids. Between the trimmed V and J ends, which lost 6 bases and 5 bases, there was a span of 5 bases. Per the germline V gene, CDR1 is MNHEY and CDR2 is SVGAGI. CDR3 residues: CASRTDQPQHF. CDR3 sequence (DNA): TGTGCCAGCAGAACTGATCAGCCCCAGCATTTT.

The V call is TRBV5-1, the J call TRBJ2-1; TRBD2 matches at 10 bases. The CDR3 spans 15 residues. The germline CDR1 and CDR2 sequences are SGHRS and YFSETQ. The junction had 7 bases not matched to a gene; V was cut back by 4 bases and J by 6 bases. The CDR3 is CASSPSSGSFNEQFF. The CDR3 nucleotides read TGCGCCAGCAGCCCATCTAGCGGGAGTTTCAATGAGCAGTTCTTC. Full variable domain (outside the CDR3, taken from reference TRBV5-1 and TRBJ2-1): KAGVTQTPRYLIKTRGQQVTLSCSPISGHRSVSWYQQTPGQGLQFLFEYFSETQRNKGNFPGRFSGRQFSNSRSEMNVSTLELGDSALYLCASSPSSGSFNEQFFGPGTRLTVL.

As regards this clone: This likely traces to a read error, being one base from a far larger clone. Additional DNA sequences in this sample encode the identical CDR3. V is TRBV27 and J is TRBJ2-3, with D uncertain. The length of the CDR3 is 17 residues. From germline, CDR1 is MNHEY and CDR2 SMNVEV (reference sequence). The V end lost 3 bases, the J end lost 4 bases, and 20 bases lay between the germline ends. The CDR3 is CASSFRTPVSVPDTQYF. The CDR3 nucleotides are TGTGCCAGCAGTTTCCGCACTCCAGTGTCGGTCCCAGATACGCAGTATTTT.

This clone was recorded a few times. A much bigger clone sits one base away, suggesting this may be a read error. Distinct nucleotide sequences in the sample also encode this CDR3. The chain has TRBV7-2 and TRBJ1-4, with D hard to call. Germline CDR1 SGHTA, CDR2 FQGNSA. With 4 bases removed from V and 7 bases from J, the gap between germline ends came to 7 bases. The CDR3 consists of 12 residues. The CDR3 reads CASSSDREKLFF. The CDR3, as DNA: TGTGCCAGCAGCTCGGACCGTGAAAAACTGTTTTTT.

This clone appeared many times. This sample also contains other DNA sequences that code for the same CDR3. V gene TRBV6-6 combines with J gene TRBJ1-2; D remains ambiguous. The CDR3 totals 12 residues. Germline assignment: CDR1 MNHNY and CDR2 SVGAGI (reference sequence). V gave up 6 bases and J gave up 2 bases, with 7 bases separating them. CDR3 DNA sequence: TGTGCCAGCAGCCTGGGGAACTATGGCTACACCTTC. Its translation is CASSLGNYGYTF.

About this clone: Distinct nucleotide sequences in the sample also encode this CDR3. The V and J genes are TRBV18 and TRBJ2-1; 7 nucleotides align to TRBD2. The germline CDR1 and CDR2 sequences are KGHSH and LQKENI. This CDR3 comprises 14 residues. V lost 0 bases to trimming and J lost 5 bases; unmatched junction nucleotides: 1. The CDR3 region is CASSPPAGDNEQFF. The CDR3 DNA sequence: TGTGCCAGCTCACCACCGGCGGGGGACAATGAGCAGTTCTTC.

CDR3 DNA: TGTGCCAGCAGCTTGCCCGGGGCGAATTCACCCCTCCACTTT. Residues: CASSLPGANSPLHF. The chain carries TRBV5-5 and TRBJ1-6, with a possible D match to TRBD1 (5 bases). CDR3 length equals 14 residues. Germline CDR1 reads SGHKS; CDR2 reads YYEKEE (reference sequence). Trimming removed 1 base at V and 7 bases at J, with 9 bases between. Full variable domain (rest looked up from reference TRBV5-5 and TRBJ1-6): DAGVTQSPTHLIKTRGQQVTLRCSPISGHKSVSWYQQVLGQGPQFIFQYYEKEERGRGNFPDRFSARQFPNYSSELNVNALLLGDSALYLCASSLPGANSPLHFGNGTRLTVT.

The chain couples TRBV7-6 to TRBJ2-7, with TRBD1 identical over 7 bases. Germline V gene lookup returns CDR1 SGHVS and CDR2 FNYEAQ. The CDR3 has 16 amino acids. V lost 1 base, J lost 1 base, and 7 bases stayed unmatched. CDR3 sequence: CASSLVNRGLSYEQYF. The CDR3 DNA sequence: TGTGCCAGCAGCTTAGTCAACAGGGGCCTTTCCTACGAGCAGTACTTC.

The chain links TRBV29-1 to TRBJ1-2, with 10 positions matching TRBD1. V lost 7 bases, J lost 6 bases, and 5 bases stayed unmatched. Germline loops: CDR1 SQVTM, CDR2 ANQGSEA. This CDR3 contains 12 residues. The CDR3 sequence: CSAWDRGDGYTF. CDR3 bases: TGCAGCGCCTGGGACAGGGGTGATGGCTACACCTTC.

The genes are TRBV6-5 and TRBJ2-7, with 7 bases matching TRBD2. Per the germline V gene, CDR1 is MNHEY and CDR2 is SVGAGI. The CDR3 is made up of 11 amino acids. V gave up 5 bases and J gave up 6 bases; unmatched junction bases: 1. The CDR3 loop reads CASSQRGEQYF. The CDR3 DNA follows: TGTGCCAGCAGTCAGCGGGGCGAGCAGTACTTC.

The chain combines TRBV30 with TRBJ2-1, with a tentative D call TRBD1 (6 bases). From germline, CDR1 is GTSNPN and CDR2 SVGIG (reference sequence). The V and J ends lost 3 bases and 10 bases respectively, with 10 bases between them. This CDR3 has 11 residues. The CDR3 protein is CAWSDRREQFF. The CDR3 DNA reads as TGTGCCTGGAGCGACAGGCGAGAGCAGTTCTTC.

The chain recombines TRBV5-1 with TRBJ2-1, with TRBD2 as a possible D gene (6 bases). In germline, CDR1 is SGHRS, CDR2 YFSETQ. The V and J ends lost 2 bases and 4 bases respectively, with 7 bases between them. The length of the CDR3 is 13 residues. CDR3: CASSFGTYNEQFF. The CDR3 DNA follows: TGCGCCAGCAGCTTTGGGACTTACAATGAGCAGTTCTTC.

The rearrangement links TRBV10-3 to TRBJ1-6; no clear D gene. Trimming cost V 2 bases and J 6 bases, with 14 bases left between them. CDR1 is ENHRY, CDR2 SYGVKD, per germline. This CDR3 contains 16 residues. As DNA, the CDR3 is TGTGCCATCAGTGAGAGGGTTCCCACGGTTAATTCACCCCTCCACTTT. This gives the protein CAISERVPTVNSPLHF.

This chain uses TRBV2 with TRBJ2-7; the D gene is possibly TRBD1 (5 bases). CDR1 and CDR2 from the germline V gene are SNHLY and FYNNEI. The V end lost 7 bases, the J end lost 1 base, and 8 bases lay between the germline ends. This CDR3 has 12 residues. The CDR3 coding sequence is TGTGCCAGCAACAAGGGGTCCTACGAGCAGTACTTC. Amino acids: CASNKGSYEQYF. The variable domain in full, completed from reference TRBV2 and TRBJ2-7, reads EPEVTQTPSHQVTQMGQEVILRCVPISNHLYFYWYRQILGQKVEFLVSFYNNEISEKSEIFDDQFSVERPDGSNFTLKIRSTKLEDSAMYFCASNKGSYEQYFGPGTRLTVT.